A single sample gave rise to the 18 T cell receptor beta chains below, sequenced in a study of cytomegalovirus exposure and HLA in healthy donors. Data came from immunoSEQ multiplex PCR; TCRdb stores just in-frame clones and leaves some out. The sample holds some 350,000 clones, around 90% seen once. What was sequenced was PBMCs. The source is a woman aged 25 to 39 in good health and CMV-seropositive.

The V call is TRBV28, the J call TRBJ1-4; D ambiguous. Germline V gene sequence: CDR1 MDHEN, CDR2 SYDVKM. The CDR3 loop spans 13 amino acids. V was cut by 2 bases and J by 8 bases, with 9 bases left in between. This CDR3 reads CASSLTPFEKLFF. CDR3 in DNA: TGTGCCAGCAGTTTAACCCCTTTCGAAAAACTGTTTTTT.

In its sample, this clone was seen a few times. This chain connects TRBV19 to TRBJ2-7; D may be TRBD1 (5 bases). Deletions cut 3 bases from V and 7 bases from J, with 13 bases between. CDR3 size: 13 residues. The germline CDR1 and CDR2 sequences are LNHDA and SQIVND (reference sequence). The CDR3 bases are TGTGCCAGTAGTATGTCCCAGGGATCAGAGCAGTACTTC. Amino acid sequence: CASSMSQGSEQYF.

This clone was observed a single time. This chain links TRBV6-1 with TRBJ1-1; the D is unclear. Trimming shortened V by 10 bases and J by 6 bases, and 24 bases separated the two germline ends. The CDR3 is made up of 15 amino acids. CDR1 is MNHNS and CDR2 is SASEGT in the germline V gene. The CDR3 nucleotides are TGTGCCAACAGACCAAACCGGGCCCCGGCCCCTGAAGCTTTCTTT. It is translated as CANRPNRAPAPEAFF.

This chain connects TRBV28 to TRBJ2-7, with 12 bases that match TRBD2. Trimming cost V 5 bases and J 5 bases; bases outside gene matches: 7. CDR3 length equals 15 residues. Germline loops: CDR1 MDHEN, CDR2 SYDVKM. The CDR3 loop is CASSPPRLAGDEQYF. The CDR3 region has the DNA TGTGCCAGCAGTCCCCCTAGACTAGCGGGGGACGAGCAGTACTTC.

This chain joins TRBV7-9 and TRBJ1-2; tentatively, D is TRBD1 (6 bases). V was trimmed by 3 bases and J by 4 bases, leaving 12 bases between them. This CDR3 region has 14 residues. CDR1 is SEHNR, CDR2 FQNEAQ, per germline (reference sequence). CDR3 residues: CASSLSGAGYGYTF. CDR3 coding DNA: TGTGCCAGCAGCTTGTCGGGGGCGGGCTATGGCTACACCTTC.

The chain joins TRBV27 to TRBJ2-7; maybe TRBD1 (5 bases). This CDR3 region has 15 residues. Between the trimmed V and J ends, which lost 6 bases and 5 bases, there was a span of 20 bases. CDR1 and CDR2 from the germline V gene are MNHEY and SMNVEV (reference sequence). In nucleotides, the CDR3 is TGTGCCAGCAGCGACCAAAAAGGGGTAGACGACGAGCAGTACTTC. Translation: CASSDQKGVDDEQYF.

The chain recombines TRBV6-1 with TRBJ1-3; no definite D call. The CDR3 spans 14 residues. V was clipped by 7 bases and J by 2 bases, with 12 bases between them. Looked up from germline, CDR1 is MNHNS and CDR2 is SASEGT. The CDR3: CASKAPHTGNTIYF. CDR3 nucleotide sequence: TGTGCCAGCAAGGCGCCCCACACTGGAAACACCATATATTTT.

This clone has more than one count but fewer than ten. The chain carries TRBV28 and TRBJ1-3; the D is unclear. V was trimmed by 6 bases and J by 0 bases, leaving 9 bases between them. The germline gives CDR1 MDHEN, CDR2 SYDVKM. The CDR3 contains 14 residues. The CDR3 is CASSPRPSGNTIYF. The CDR3 DNA sequence: TGTGCCAGCAGCCCCCGGCCCTCTGGAAACACCATATATTTT.

This rearrangement joins TRBV4-3 to TRBJ2-3; possibly TRBD1 for D (5 bases). The length of the CDR3 is 15 residues. Trimming left V 0 bases short and J 2 bases short, with 9 bases between. Germline-derived CDR1 and CDR2 are LGHNA and YSLEER. DNA for the CDR3: TGCGCCAGCAGCCAAGATAGACAGTACACAGATACGCAGTATTTT. Translating gives CASSQDRQYTDTQYF.

The chain couples TRBV2 to TRBJ2-1; D is unresolved. V was pared by 10 bases and J by 8 bases, with 21 bases between. This CDR3 is 14 amino acids long. Per the germline V gene, CDR1 is SNHLY and CDR2 is FYNNEI. Here the CDR3 reads CATQPDGHWDEQFF. CDR3 nucleotide sequence: TGTGCCACACAACCGGACGGCCATTGGGATGAGCAGTTCTTC.

The chain uses TRBV6-5 and TRBJ2-1; 7 bases fit TRBD1. Trimming at V came to 5 bases and at J to 3 bases, leaving 4 bases not matched to a gene. Germline loops: CDR1 MNHEY, CDR2 SVGAGI. CDR3 length: 14 residues. CDR3 sequence reads: CASSRGGDYNEQFF. The CDR3 bases are TGTGCCAGCAGTAGAGGGGGCGACTACAATGAGCAGTTCTTC.

The chain joins TRBV5-1 to TRBJ2-7; TRBD1 or TRBD2 may be the D gene (5 bases each). CDR1 is SGHRS and CDR2 is YFSETQ in the germline V gene. This CDR3 contains 14 residues. The V and J ends lost 6 bases and 0 bases respectively, with 13 bases between them. Here the CDR3 DNA reads TGCGCCAGCAACCGGGACGCACGCTCCTACGAGCAGTACTTC. Protein product: CASNRDARSYEQYF.

This chain joins TRBV4-3 and TRBJ1-4, with D maybe TRBD1 (5 bases). Trimming stripped 2 bases from V and 4 bases from J, with 8 bases between. Germline-derived CDR1 and CDR2 are LGHNA and YSLEER. The CDR3 totals 14 residues. CDR3 sequence: CASSQQGLNEKLFF. CDR3 sequence (DNA): TGCGCCAGCAGCCAACAGGGTCTTAATGAAAAACTGTTTTTT.

The chain has TRBV7-2 and TRBJ1-2, with D uncertain. Germline CDR1 SGHTA, CDR2 FQGNSA. The length of the CDR3 is 13 residues. V was shortened by 5 bases and J by 3 bases, with 10 bases between the two germline ends. CDR3: CASSPGSDYGYTF. The DNA for the CDR3 is TGTGCCAGCAGCCCGGGCAGCGACTATGGCTACACCTTC.

This rearrangement joins TRBV13 to TRBJ1-2; D unclear. This CDR3 spans 15 amino acids. The V and J ends lost 1 base and 0 bases respectively, with 9 bases between them. Germline V lookup: CDR1 PRHDT, CDR2 FYEKMQ (reference sequence). The CDR3, as DNA: TGTGCCAGCAGCTTAGAGGTCCGAGCTAACTATGGCTACACCTTC. The encoded protein is CASSLEVRANYGYTF.

The chain is built from TRBV6-5 and TRBJ1-1, with TRBD1 as a possible D gene (5 bases). Trimming stripped 0 bases from V and 1 base from J, with 12 bases between. The CDR3 runs 16 residues. Per germline, CDR1 MNHEY and CDR2 SVGAGI. CDR3 sequence: CASSYSTATRNTEAFF. The CDR3 nucleotides read TGTGCCAGCAGTTACTCGACAGCGACAAGGAACACTGAAGCTTTCTTT.

J is TRBJ1-3 and V is TRBV30, with D possibly matching TRBD1 (6 bases). Germline values: CDR1 GTSNPN, CDR2 SVGIG (reference sequence). The CDR3 length is 17 residues. V was pared by 0 bases and J by 2 bases, with 17 bases between. CDR3 coding DNA: TGTGCCTGGAGTGTACCACCTGGGGGCCATACTGGAAACACCATATATTTT. This encodes CAWSVPPGGHTGNTIYF.

This chain uses TRBV29-1 with TRBJ2-7; D is uncertain. V was pared by 4 bases and J by 3 bases, with 4 bases between. This CDR3 is 10 amino acids long. From germline, CDR1 is SQVTM and CDR2 ANQGSEA. CDR3 nucleotide sequence: TGCAGCGTTGTGGACTACGAGCAGTACTTC. This codes for CSVVDYEQYF.